These T cell receptor beta chains were read from a single sample in a study of OX40 agonist ivuxolimab in advanced cancers. The assay was immunoSEQ multiplex PCR, and TCRdb's table has in-frame clones only and misses some. The repertoire holds 40,000 to 55,000 clones, with 80% as singletons. The sequencing here drew on CD4+ or CD8+ T cells sorted from blood, taken in a trial of the OX40 agonist ivuxolimab. These TCRs come from an adult with an advanced solid tumor such as melanoma, head and neck, liver or kidney cancer. CDR3s include the opening cysteine and the closing phenylalanine or tryptophan. Only some rows state a clone size, as once, few, many or a class for expanded clones.

>TRBV6-6|TRBJ2-1|-
CASSYSAGGYNEQFF
>TRBV5-4|TRBJ2-1|-
CASSSGLDEQFF
>TRBV19|TRBJ1-5|-
CASSMLSGTYNEPQHF
>TRBV28|TRBJ1-2|-
CASSLFGAYSGYTF
>TRBV7-3|TRBJ2-3|-
CASSSSLDTQYF
>TRBV7-8|TRBJ1-1|-
CASSFQEMNTEAFF
>TRBV5-1|TRBJ2-5|-
CASSLRGAPSETQYF
>TRBV30|TRBJ2-5|-
CAWSVQGTPCYF
>TRBV2|TRBJ2-7|-
CASSEATSGRLEQYF
>TRBV30|TRBJ2-2|once
CAWTGTPGGELFF
>TRBV7-2|TRBJ2-7|few
CASSTSTGTTYEQYF
>TRBV7-2|TRBJ2-5|-
CASSQSGLAGEETQYF
>TRBV6-1|TRBJ2-4|-
CASSPGTPGQGGQYF
>TRBV28|TRBJ1-2|-
CASSSDDRAYGYTF
>TRBV10-1|TRBJ1-2|-
CASSPSIDRNYGYTF
>TRBV7-9|TRBJ2-6|-
CASSSSRAGANVLTF
>TRBV30|TRBJ1-3|-
CAWSWAGAGNTIYF
>TRBV6-5|TRBJ1-1|-
CASSYSTGTGEAFF
>TRBV27|TRBJ2-6|-
CASSLGWTGANVLTF
>TRBV10-3|TRBJ1-5|-
CAISESRTNGQPQHF
>TRBV6-5|TRBJ2-7|-
CASSYSRGQTYEQYF
>TRBV28|TRBJ2-7|-
CASSALLGTSGSDEQYF
>TRBV6-1|TRBJ1-4|-
CASSPGGVLAFF
>TRBV18|TRBJ1-1|-
CASSFGQGHTEAFF
>TRBV5-1|TRBJ1-3|-
CASSLPLDRGNTIYF
>TRBV11-3|TRBJ1-4|few
CASSLWGGHCPIEKLFF
>TRBV28|TRBJ1-1|-
CASSLVLAPSRTEAFF
>TRBV14|TRBJ1-1|-
CASSQRGRNTEAFF
>TRBV7-2|TRBJ2-2|-
CASSSRNTGELFF